This TCR beta chain was sequenced in a study of OX40 agonist ivuxolimab in advanced cancers. On the study more broadly: Earlier treatment with anti-PD-1, anti-PD-L1 or anti-CTLA-4 was permitted, and 30% to 40% had received some.

This clone was found a few times. Only in-frame clones appear in the TCRdb table, and some are missing; sequencing was by immunoSEQ multiplex PCR. Of more than 55,000 clones listed, less than 85% are singletons. This CDR3 comprises 18 residues. V lost 2 bases to trimming and J lost 4 bases; unmatched junction nucleotides: 14. The V gene's germline CDR1 is SGHAT and CDR2 FQNNGV. This chain connects TRBV11-2 to TRBJ2-3; 8 nucleotides match TRBD2. The receptor was derived from an adult with an advanced solid tumor such as melanoma, head and neck, liver or kidney cancer. The sequenced sample was CD4+ or CD8+ T cells sorted from blood, obtained in a trial of the OX40 agonist ivuxolimab. This chain's CDR3 is CASSLTTGDGGAADTQYF. CDR3 bases: TGTGCCAGCAGCTTAACCACCGGAGACGGGGGGGCGGCAGATACGCAGTATTTT.